This T cell receptor (beta chain) was identified during a study of T cells in Graves' hyperthyroidism and ophthalmopathy (dated by TCRdb to about 2019). For the wider study: Peripheral blood samples were taken at the time of initial diagnosis, prior to any treatment. The paper reports TCR Vbeta CDR3 sequencing of some 140 peripheral blood samples: 43 ophthalmopathy, about 75 hyperthyroidism and approximately 17 progressor patients. Following sampling, methimazole starting at 30 mg daily was given to hyperthyroidism patients, and high-dose intravenous methylprednisolone was given to ophthalmopathy patients. TCR V-J signatures able to tell the groups apart were searched for in a discovery cohort of some 97 patients, of whom around 42 had Graves' ophthalmopathy and about 55 had stable Graves' hyperthyroidism. Prospective prediction of ophthalmopathy was tested in an independent validation cohort consisting of under 20 hyperthyroidism patients and some 16 patients who later progressed to ophthalmopathy. The study also compared thyroid tissue and blood T-cell repertoires from a handful of Graves' hyperthyroidism patients. The 75 to 100 discovery patients were randomly split 7:3 into training and test sets. The research as a whole found: Most expanded thyroid clonotypes (frequency above 0.001) were also detected in blood, a finding suggesting that blood repertoires may reflect thyroid immune responses. A model built on a 13 V-J signature distinguished ophthalmopathy from stable hyperthyroidism, reaching 85% to 90% sensitivity and around 82% specificity in cross-validation and 80%/75% in testing. During validation, the model predicted progression to ophthalmopathy a median of about 6.5 months ahead of onset, with just under 71% sensitivity and 72% to 85% specificity. No statistical method was used to fix the sample size in advance, and group allocation was not hidden from the investigators.

TCR beta CDR3 regions were amplified from RNA transcripts. The TCR CDR3 was subjected to a first round of RT-PCR using the HTBI primer set and the Qiagen OneStep RT-PCR kit. Libraries were constructed in a second round of multiplex PCR, after which size selection and purification were carried out. The libraries were sequenced on an Illumina HiSeq2000 using paired-end 100 bp reads. The study's own analysis went as follows. SOAPnuke was used to process the raw data, removing reads that contained adapters or uncalled bases, had a mean Phred below 15, or lacked an exact match to the constant primer or identifier. COPE v1.2.5 was used to merge the high-quality paired reads, and each unique nucleotide sequence was defined as a clonotype. MiTCR v1.1 was used to align clonotypes to the IMGT TRBV, TRBD and TRBJ reference segments. The analysis included only V-J combinations with a frequency above 0.0001, which together covered around 99% of the repertoires. A TCS score was defined as the ratio of F50 (clonal expansion) to E x V (chaos), with BLOSUM62-based TCRdist applied between CDR3 peptides within each V-J. Welch's t-statistics and random forest reduced around 520 V-J features to 13, which were used in a naive Bayes classifier (R e1071). TCRdb's own reprocessing of the public reads used fastp at Q25 and MiXCR and kept productive beta chains. Entries are consolidated by CDR3 protein sequence, retaining the most common genes and DNA. In this record, the V and J calls reflect TCRdb's handling and not the investigators' own analysis. This sample holds around 300,000 distinct CDR3 sequences; approximately 15% were observed only once. The top ten constitute 20% to 25% of the sample.

Concerning this clonotype itself: Its antigen is still unknown. Base qualities are not provided; no much larger clone lies one nucleotide away.

Stable Graves' hyperthyroidism was defined as the absence of progression to ophthalmopathy over 18 months of follow-up. Hyperthyroidism patients were newly diagnosed, with disease duration under 2 months, and aged 18 to 65 years. Patients with uncontrolled infections, other autoimmune diseases, pregnancy or lactation were excluded. Diagnoses were established on the basis of clinical symptoms, serum thyroxine and TRAb, thyroid ultrasound, and orbital computed tomography. PBMCs were separated from 8 to 10 ml of fresh peripheral blood using Ficoll-Paque density gradient centrifugation. Total RNA was extracted with Trizol reagent, and quality was checked on an Agilent 2100 Bioanalyzer. The specimen was blood. This receptor was taken from a woman in her twenties or thirties with Graves' hyperthyroidism.

CDR3 sequence: CASKRTAAKQETQYF. The sequenced DNA: TGTGCCAGCAAACGGACAGCGGCGAAACAAGAGACCCAGTACTTC. The receptor chain draws on TRBV28 and TRBJ2-5; TRBD1 is possibly the D segment (6 matching bases). Including the terminal cysteine and phenylalanine, the CDR3 comprises 15 residues. Kept here is only the CDR3 DNA, which spans 45 bases and is read in frame from base 1. V gives up 7 bases and J gives up 2 bases, and the segment between their germline ends measures 17 bases. From a lookup of the germline V gene, CDR1 and CDR2 are MDHEN and SYDVKM. The full variable domain, completed from the reference TRBV28 and TRBJ2-5 proteins outside the CDR3, reads DVKVTQSSRYLVKRTGEKVFLECVQDMDHENMFWYRQDPGLGLRLIYFSYDVKMKEKGDIPEGYSVSREKKERFSLILESASTNQTSMYLCASKRTAAKQETQYFGPGTRLLVL.